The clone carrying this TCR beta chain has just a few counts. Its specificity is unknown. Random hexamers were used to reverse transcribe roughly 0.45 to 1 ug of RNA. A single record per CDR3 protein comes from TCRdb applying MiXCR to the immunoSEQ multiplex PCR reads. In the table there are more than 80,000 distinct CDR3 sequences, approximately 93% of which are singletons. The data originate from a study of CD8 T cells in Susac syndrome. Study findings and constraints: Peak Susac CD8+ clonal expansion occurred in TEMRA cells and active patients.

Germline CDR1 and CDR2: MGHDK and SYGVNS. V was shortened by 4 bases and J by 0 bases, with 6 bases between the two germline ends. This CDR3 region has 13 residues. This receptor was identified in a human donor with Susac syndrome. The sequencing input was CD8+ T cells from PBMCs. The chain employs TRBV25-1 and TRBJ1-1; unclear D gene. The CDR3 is CASSVGMNTEAFF. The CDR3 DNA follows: TGTGCCAGCAGTGTTGGGATGAACACTGAAGCTTTCTTT.